This T cell receptor beta chain stems from a study of T cell responses to AZD1222 COVID-19 vaccine. Study outcomes and limitations: Once two AZD1222 doses were given, Spike-specific TCR breadth and depth went up.

This clone was recorded once. Its target is not known. V lost 1 base, J lost 0 bases, and 11 bases lay in between. From germline, CDR1 is SGHVS and CDR2 FNYEAQ. The CDR3 length is 16 residues. Sequenced by immunoSEQ multiplex PCR; TCRdb stores in-frame clones only, minus some. This table has about 200,000 clones, approximately 94% appearing once. The chain carries TRBV7-6 and TRBJ2-3; tentatively, D is TRBD2 (6 bases). Sequenced here: peripheral blood, sampled on day 0 of MenACWY control vaccination. The clonotype was recovered from an adult in good health. The CDR3 coding sequence is TGTGCCAGCAGCTTAGGGGCGGGACTGAGCACAGATACGCAGTATTTT. Protein: CASSLGAGLSTDTQYF. Full variable domain (rest looked up from reference TRBV7-6 and TRBJ2-3): GAGVSQSPRYKVTKRGQDVALRCDPISGHVSLYWYRQALGQGPEFLTYFNYEAQQDKSGLPNDRFSAERPEGSISTLTIQRTEQRDSAMYRCASSLGAGLSTDTQYFGPGTRLTVL.